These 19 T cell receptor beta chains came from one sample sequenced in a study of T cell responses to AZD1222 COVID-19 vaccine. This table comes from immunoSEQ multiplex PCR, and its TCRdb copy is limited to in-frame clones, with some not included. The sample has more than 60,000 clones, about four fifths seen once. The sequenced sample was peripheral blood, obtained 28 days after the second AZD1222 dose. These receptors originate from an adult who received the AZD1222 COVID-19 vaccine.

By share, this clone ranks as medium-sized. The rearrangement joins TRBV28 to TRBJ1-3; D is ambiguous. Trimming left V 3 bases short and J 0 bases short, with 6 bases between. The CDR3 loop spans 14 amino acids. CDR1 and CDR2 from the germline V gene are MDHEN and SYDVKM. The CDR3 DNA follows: TGTGCCAGCAGTTTGCAGAGCTCTGGAAACACCATATATTTT. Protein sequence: CASSLQSSGNTIYF.

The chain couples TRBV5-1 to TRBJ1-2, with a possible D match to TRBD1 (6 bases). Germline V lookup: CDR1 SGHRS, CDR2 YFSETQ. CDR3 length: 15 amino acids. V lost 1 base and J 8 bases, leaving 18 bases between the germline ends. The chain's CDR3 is CASSLMPRGAEGYTF. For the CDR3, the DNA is TGCGCCAGCAGCTTGATGCCTAGGGGGGCTGAGGGCTACACCTTC.

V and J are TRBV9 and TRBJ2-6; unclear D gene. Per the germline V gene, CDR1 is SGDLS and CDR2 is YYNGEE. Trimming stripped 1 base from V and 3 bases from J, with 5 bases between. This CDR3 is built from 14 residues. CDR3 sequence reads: CASSVFVGANVLTF. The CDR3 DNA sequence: TGTGCCAGCAGCGTATTTGTTGGGGCCAACGTCCTGACTTTC.

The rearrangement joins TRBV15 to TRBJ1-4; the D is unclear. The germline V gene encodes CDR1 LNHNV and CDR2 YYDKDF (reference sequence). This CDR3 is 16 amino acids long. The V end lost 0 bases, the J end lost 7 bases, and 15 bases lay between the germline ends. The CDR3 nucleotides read TGTGCCACCAGCAGAGATTTACTTCGTTCAGGTGAAAAACTGTTTTTT. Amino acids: CATSRDLLRSGEKLFF.

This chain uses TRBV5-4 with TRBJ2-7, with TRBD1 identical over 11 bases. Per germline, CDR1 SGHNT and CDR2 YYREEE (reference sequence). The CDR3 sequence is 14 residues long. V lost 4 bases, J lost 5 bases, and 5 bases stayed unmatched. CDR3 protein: CASSPRDRGNEQYF. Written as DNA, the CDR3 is TGTGCCAGCAGCCCCCGGGACAGGGGGAACGAGCAGTACTTC.

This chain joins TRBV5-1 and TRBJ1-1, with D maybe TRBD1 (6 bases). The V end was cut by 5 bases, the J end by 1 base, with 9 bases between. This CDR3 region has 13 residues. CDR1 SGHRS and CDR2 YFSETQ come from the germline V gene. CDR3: CASRQGTNTEAFF. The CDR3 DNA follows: TGCGCCAGCAGACAGGGTACGAACACTGAAGCTTTCTTT.

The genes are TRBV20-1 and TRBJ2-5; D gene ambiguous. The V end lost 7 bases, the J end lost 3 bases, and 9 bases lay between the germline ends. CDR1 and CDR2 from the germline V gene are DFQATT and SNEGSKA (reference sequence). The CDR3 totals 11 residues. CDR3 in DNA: TGCAGTGACCCTTACGAAGAGACCCAGTACTTC. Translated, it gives CSDPYEETQYF.

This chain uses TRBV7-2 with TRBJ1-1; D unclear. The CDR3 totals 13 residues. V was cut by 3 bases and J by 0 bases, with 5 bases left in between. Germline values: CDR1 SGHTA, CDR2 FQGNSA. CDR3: CASSFGMNTEAFF. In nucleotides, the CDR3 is TGTGCCAGCAGCTTCGGAATGAACACTGAAGCTTTCTTT.

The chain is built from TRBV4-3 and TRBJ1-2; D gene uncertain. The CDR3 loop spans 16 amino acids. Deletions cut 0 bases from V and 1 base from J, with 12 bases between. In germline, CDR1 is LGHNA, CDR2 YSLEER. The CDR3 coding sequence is TGCGCCAGCAGCCAAGATCTGACGGCAAATAACTATGGCTACACCTTC. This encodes CASSQDLTANNYGYTF.

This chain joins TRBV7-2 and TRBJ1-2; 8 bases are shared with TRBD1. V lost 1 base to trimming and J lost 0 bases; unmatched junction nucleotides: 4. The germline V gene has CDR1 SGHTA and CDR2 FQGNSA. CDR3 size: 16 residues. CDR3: CASSLGDRRTNYGYTF. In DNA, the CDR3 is TGTGCCAGCAGCTTAGGGGACAGGCGGACTAACTATGGCTACACCTTC.

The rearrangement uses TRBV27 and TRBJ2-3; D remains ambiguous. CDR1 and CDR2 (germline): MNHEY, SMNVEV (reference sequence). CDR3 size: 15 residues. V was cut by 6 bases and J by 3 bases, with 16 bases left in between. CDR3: CASSPVQVQTDTQYF. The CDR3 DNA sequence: TGTGCCAGCAGCCCCGTCCAGGTTCAGACAGATACGCAGTATTTT.

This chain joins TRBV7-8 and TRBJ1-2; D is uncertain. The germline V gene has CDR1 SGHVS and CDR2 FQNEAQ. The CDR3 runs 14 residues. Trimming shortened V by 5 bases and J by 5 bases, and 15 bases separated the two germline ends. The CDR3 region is CASSTEGSRYGYTF. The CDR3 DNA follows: TGTGCCAGCAGCACAGAAGGCAGTCGGTATGGCTACACCTTC.

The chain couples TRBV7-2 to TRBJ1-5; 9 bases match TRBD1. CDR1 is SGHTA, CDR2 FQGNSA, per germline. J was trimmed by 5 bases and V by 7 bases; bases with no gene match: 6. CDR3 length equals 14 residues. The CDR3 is CASTGTGSDQPQHF. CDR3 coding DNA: TGTGCCAGCACCGGGACAGGGTCCGATCAGCCCCAGCATTTT.

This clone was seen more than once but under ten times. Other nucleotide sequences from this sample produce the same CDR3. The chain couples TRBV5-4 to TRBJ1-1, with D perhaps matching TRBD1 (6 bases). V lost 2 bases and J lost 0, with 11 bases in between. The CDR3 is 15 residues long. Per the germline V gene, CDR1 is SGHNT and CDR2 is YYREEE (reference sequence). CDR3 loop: CASSFGGTMNTEAFF. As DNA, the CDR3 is TGTGCCAGCAGCTTCGGGGGCACCATGAACACTGAAGCTTTCTTT.

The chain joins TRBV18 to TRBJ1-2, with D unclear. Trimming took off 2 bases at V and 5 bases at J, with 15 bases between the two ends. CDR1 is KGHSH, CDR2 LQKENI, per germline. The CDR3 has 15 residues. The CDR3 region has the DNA TGTGCCAGCTCACCAACGACTTCCACGGGGTATGGCTACACCTTC. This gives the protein CASSPTTSTGYGYTF.

The CDR3, as DNA: TGTGCCAGCAGTTACCGCCAGGGGAGGGTGAACACTGAAGCTTTCTTT. It encodes CASSYRQGRVNTEAFF. The chain is built from TRBV6-2 or TRBV6-3 and TRBJ1-1; maybe TRBD1 (6 bases). The V gene's germline CDR1 is MNHEY and CDR2 SVGEGT. The CDR3 extends over 16 amino acids. Trimming removed 2 bases from V and 0 bases from J, with 13 bases in between.

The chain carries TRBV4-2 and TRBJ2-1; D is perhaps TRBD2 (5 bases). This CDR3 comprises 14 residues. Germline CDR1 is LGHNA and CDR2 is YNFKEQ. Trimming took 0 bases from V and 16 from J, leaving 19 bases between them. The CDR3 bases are TGTGCCAGCAGCCAAGAGGGTTACGGGGTGGCCCTTTTCTTC. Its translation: CASSQEGYGVALFF.

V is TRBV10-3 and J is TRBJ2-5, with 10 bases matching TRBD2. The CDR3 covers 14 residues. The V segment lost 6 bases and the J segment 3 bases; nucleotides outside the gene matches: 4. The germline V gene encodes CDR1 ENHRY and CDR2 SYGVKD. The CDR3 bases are TGTGCCATCAGCGGGACTAGCGTTGAAGAGACCCAGTACTTC. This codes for CAISGTSVEETQYF.

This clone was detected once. CDR3 sequence: CASSSTVTPSSPLHF. The CDR3 nucleotides read TGTGCCAGCAGTTCGACAGTGACCCCCAGTTCACCCCTCCACTTT. The chain uses TRBV6-5 and TRBJ1-6; the D gene is possibly TRBD1 (5 bases). The CDR3 is made up of 15 amino acids. V gave up 4 bases and J gave up 9 bases, with 16 bases separating them. The V gene's germline CDR1 is MNHEY and CDR2 SVGAGI.